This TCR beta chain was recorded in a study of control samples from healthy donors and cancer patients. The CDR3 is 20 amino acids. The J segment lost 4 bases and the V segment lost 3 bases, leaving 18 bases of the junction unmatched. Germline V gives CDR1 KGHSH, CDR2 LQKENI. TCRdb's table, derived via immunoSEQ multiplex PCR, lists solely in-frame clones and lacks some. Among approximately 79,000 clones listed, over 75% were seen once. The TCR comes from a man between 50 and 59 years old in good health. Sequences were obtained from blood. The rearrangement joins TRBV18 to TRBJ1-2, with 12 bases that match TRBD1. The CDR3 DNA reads TGTGCCAGCTCACCCACCGTGGCGGGACAGGGGGCGAGTCTTACCTATGGCTACACCTTC. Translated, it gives CASSPTVAGQGASLTYGYTF.